One and the same sample provided the 10 T cell receptor beta chains below, sequenced in a study of OX40 agonist ivuxolimab in advanced cancers. Sequencing used immunoSEQ multiplex PCR; TCRdb keeps in-frame clones, though not all of them. In the table there are approximately 41,000 clones, about 83% of which are singletons. Material: CD4+ or CD8+ T cells sorted from blood, obtained in a trial of the OX40 agonist ivuxolimab. The origin of the receptors is an adult with an advanced solid tumor such as melanoma, head and neck, liver or kidney cancer.

The table lists this clone with a few counts. The chain links TRBV18 to TRBJ2-1; D ambiguous. CDR1 KGHSH and CDR2 LQKENI come from the germline V gene. Trimming took 3 bases from V and 10 from J, leaving 7 bases between them. This CDR3 comprises 11 residues. Here the CDR3 reads CASSPGEEQFF. CDR3 bases: TGTGCCAGCTCACCGGGTGAGGAGCAGTTCTTC.

This sequence joins TRBV29-1 and TRBJ2-7; D is ambiguous. Germline V gene data show CDR1 as SQVTM and CDR2 as ANQGSEA. The ends were cut back, 4 bases at V and 3 bases at J, with 10 bases in the middle. CDR3 size: 12 residues. The CDR3 spells CSVVGNSYEQYF. The CDR3 bases are TGCAGCGTTGTAGGGAACAGCTACGAGCAGTACTTC.

This clone was seen a few times. This sequence joins TRBV4-1 and TRBJ2-2; no clear D. The CDR3 loop spans 13 amino acids. Germline V gives CDR1 MGHRA, CDR2 YSYEKL. Between the trimmed V and J ends, which lost 4 bases and 7 bases, there was a span of 10 bases. The CDR3 protein is CASSPRGFGELFF. The CDR3 DNA reads TGCGCCAGCAGCCCTCGTGGGTTCGGGGAGCTGTTTTTT.

The rearrangement uses TRBV5-4 and TRBJ2-1, with a tentative D call TRBD2 (6 bases). CDR1 and CDR2 (germline): SGHNT, YYREEE (reference sequence). The CDR3 covers 15 residues. Trimming took 1 base from V and 9 from J, leaving 17 bases between them. CDR3 in amino acids: CASSLPYGGSGEQFF. In DNA, the CDR3 is TGTGCCAGCAGCTTGCCCTACGGAGGGTCGGGTGAGCAGTTCTTC.

The genes are TRBV7-3 and TRBJ2-1; D is perhaps TRBD2 (5 bases). Germline V gives CDR1 SGHTA, CDR2 FQGTGA. CDR3 length equals 14 residues. The ends were cut back, 0 bases at V and 7 bases at J, with 10 bases in the middle. CDR3 in amino acids: CASSLTPSRNEQFF. The CDR3 bases are TGTGCCAGCAGCTTAACCCCTAGCCGGAATGAGCAGTTCTTC.

V gene TRBV4-2 combines with J gene TRBJ2-5; 12 nucleotides line up with TRBD2. J lost 4 bases, V lost 3 bases, and 6 bases had no gene match. This CDR3 comprises 16 residues. Germline CDR1 LGHNA, CDR2 YNFKEQ. The CDR3 sequence is CASSHSSGRASETQYF. In nucleotides, the CDR3 is TGTGCCAGCAGCCACTCTAGCGGGAGGGCCTCAGAGACCCAGTACTTC.

V usage is TRBV6-1 and J usage is TRBJ2-3; 7 bases map to TRBD1. The germline gives CDR1 MNHNS, CDR2 SASEGT. The length of the CDR3 is 15 residues. J gave up 1 base and V 6 bases, and 7 bases lay outside the gene matches. CDR3: CASSPGTVRTDTQYF. The DNA of the CDR3 is TGTGCCAGCAGCCCAGGGACAGTTCGCACAGATACGCAGTATTTT.

This chain connects TRBV14 to TRBJ1-2, with TRBD1 matching 8 bases. CDR3 length: 13 amino acids. Per germline, CDR1 SGHDN and CDR2 FVKESK. V lost 4 bases, J lost 7 bases, and 5 bases stayed unmatched. This CDR3 is CASSRQGAAGYTF. The DNA for the CDR3 is TGTGCCAGCAGCCGGCAGGGGGCCGCTGGCTACACCTTC.

The rearrangement links TRBV7-3 to TRBJ2-6; D may be TRBD1 (6 bases). Deletions cut 5 bases from V and 1 base from J, with 15 bases between. Germline CDR1 and CDR2: SGHTA and FQGTGA. The length of the CDR3 is 17 residues. In DNA, the CDR3 is TGTGCCAGCAGCCAGGGGACGGCCTGGTCTGGGGCCAACGTCCTGACTTTC. It specifies CASSQGTAWSGANVLTF.

This chain uses TRBV30 with TRBJ2-3; 7 bases agree with TRBD1. The CDR3 totals 12 residues. Trimming cost V 7 bases and J 2 bases; bases outside gene matches: 3. CDR1 is GTSNPN, CDR2 SVGIG, per germline (reference sequence). The CDR3 DNA follows: TGTGCCTTGGGACAGAACACAGATACGCAGTATTTT. Translating gives CALGQNTDTQYF.